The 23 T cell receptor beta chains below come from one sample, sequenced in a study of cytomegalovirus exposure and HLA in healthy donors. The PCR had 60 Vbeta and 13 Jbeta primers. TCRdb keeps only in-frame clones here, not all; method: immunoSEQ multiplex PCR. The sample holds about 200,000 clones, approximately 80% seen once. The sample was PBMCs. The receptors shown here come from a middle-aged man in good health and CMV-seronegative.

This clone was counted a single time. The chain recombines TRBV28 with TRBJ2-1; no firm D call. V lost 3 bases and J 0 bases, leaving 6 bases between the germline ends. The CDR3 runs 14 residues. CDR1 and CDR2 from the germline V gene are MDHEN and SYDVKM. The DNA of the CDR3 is TGTGCCAGCAGTTTTGGTAGCTCCTACAATGAGCAGTTCTTC. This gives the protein CASSFGSSYNEQFF.

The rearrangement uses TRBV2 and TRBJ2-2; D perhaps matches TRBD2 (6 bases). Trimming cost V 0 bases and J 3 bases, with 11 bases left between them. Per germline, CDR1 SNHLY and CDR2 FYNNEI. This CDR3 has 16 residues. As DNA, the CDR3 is TGTGCCAGCAGTGAAGCGGTAGGAGGGTACACCGGGGAGCTGTTTTTT. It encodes CASSEAVGGYTGELFF.

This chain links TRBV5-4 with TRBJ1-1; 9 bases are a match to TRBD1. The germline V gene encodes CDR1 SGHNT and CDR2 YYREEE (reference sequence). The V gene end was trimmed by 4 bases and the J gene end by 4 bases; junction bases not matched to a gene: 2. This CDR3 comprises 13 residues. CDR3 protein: CASSRTGATEAFF. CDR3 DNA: TGTGCCAGCAGCAGGACAGGGGCCACTGAAGCTTTCTTT.

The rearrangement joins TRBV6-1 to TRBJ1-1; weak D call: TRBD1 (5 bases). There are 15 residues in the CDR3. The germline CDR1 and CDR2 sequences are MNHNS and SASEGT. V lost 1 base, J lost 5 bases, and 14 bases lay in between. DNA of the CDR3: TGTGCCAGCAGTGAAGGAGTCGCAGGGTATACTGAAGCTTTCTTT. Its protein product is CASSEGVAGYTEAFF.

The DNA for the CDR3 is TGTGCCAGCGGAGTCCGGGAAGATCAGCCCCAGCATTTT. Amino acids: CASGVREDQPQHF. The rearrangement links TRBV2 to TRBJ1-5; D ambiguous. There are 13 residues in the CDR3. The V gene lost 8 bases and the J gene lost 5 bases, with 13 bases spanning the gap. In germline, CDR1 is SNHLY, CDR2 FYNNEI.

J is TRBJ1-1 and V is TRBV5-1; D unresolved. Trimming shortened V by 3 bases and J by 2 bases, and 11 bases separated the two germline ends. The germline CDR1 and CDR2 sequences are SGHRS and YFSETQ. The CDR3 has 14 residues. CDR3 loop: CASSSSTSNTEAFF. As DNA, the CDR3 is TGCGCCAGCAGCTCGTCGACATCTAACACTGAAGCTTTCTTT.

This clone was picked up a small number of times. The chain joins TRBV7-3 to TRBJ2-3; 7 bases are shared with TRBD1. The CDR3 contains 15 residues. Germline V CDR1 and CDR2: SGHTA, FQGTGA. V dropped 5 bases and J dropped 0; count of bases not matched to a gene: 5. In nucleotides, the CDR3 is TGTGCCAGCAGCATAGGGACAGCTAGCACAGATACGCAGTATTTT. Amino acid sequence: CASSIGTASTDTQYF.

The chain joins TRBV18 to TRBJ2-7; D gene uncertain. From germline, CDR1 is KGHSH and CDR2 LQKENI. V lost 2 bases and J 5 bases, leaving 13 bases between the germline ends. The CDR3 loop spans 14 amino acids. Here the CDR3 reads CASSPSVTTHEQYF. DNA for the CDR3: TGTGCCAGCTCACCATCGGTCACCACCCACGAGCAGTACTTC.

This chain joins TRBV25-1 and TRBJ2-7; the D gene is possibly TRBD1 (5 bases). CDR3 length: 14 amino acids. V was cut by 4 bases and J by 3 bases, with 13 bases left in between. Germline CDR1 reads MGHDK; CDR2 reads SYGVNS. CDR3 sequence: CASSGQGGFYEQYF. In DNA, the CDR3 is TGTGCCAGCAGTGGGCAGGGCGGATTCTACGAGCAGTACTTC.

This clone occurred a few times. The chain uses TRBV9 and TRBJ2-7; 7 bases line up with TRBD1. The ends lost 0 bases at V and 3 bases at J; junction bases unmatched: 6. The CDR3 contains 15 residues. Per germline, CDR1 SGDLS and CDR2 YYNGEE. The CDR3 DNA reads TGTGCCAGCAGCGTAGCGGCAGGGGGTAGCTACGAGCAGTACTTC. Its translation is CASSVAAGGSYEQYF.

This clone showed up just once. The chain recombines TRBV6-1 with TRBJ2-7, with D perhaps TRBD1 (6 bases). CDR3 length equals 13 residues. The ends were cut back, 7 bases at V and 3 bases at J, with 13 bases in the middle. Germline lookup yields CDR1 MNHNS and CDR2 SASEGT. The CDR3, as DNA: TGTGCCAGCATCGCCAAGGACAGCTACGAGCAGTACTTC. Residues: CASIAKDSYEQYF.

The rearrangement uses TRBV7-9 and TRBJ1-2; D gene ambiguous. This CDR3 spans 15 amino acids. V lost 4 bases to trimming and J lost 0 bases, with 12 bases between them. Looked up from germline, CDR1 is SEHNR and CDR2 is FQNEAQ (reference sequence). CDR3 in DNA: TGTGCCAGCAGCTCCCCAGGTGTAGCTAACTATGGCTACACCTTC. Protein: CASSSPGVANYGYTF.

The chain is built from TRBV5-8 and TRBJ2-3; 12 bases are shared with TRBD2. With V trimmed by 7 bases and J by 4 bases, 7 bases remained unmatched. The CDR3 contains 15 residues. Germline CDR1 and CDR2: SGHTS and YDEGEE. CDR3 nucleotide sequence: TGTGCCAGCTCGTCCGGGACTAGCGGGTCAGATACGCAGTATTTT. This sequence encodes CASSSGTSGSDTQYF.

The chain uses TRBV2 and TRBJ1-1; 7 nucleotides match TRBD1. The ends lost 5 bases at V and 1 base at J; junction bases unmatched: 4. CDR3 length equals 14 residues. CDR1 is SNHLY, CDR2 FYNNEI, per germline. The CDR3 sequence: CASSRTGPNTEAFF. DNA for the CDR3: TGTGCCAGCAGTCGGACAGGACCGAACACTGAAGCTTTCTTT. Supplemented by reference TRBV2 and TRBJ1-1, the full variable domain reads EPEVTQTPSHQVTQMGQEVILRCVPISNHLYFYWYRQILGQKVEFLVSFYNNEISEKSEIFDDQFSVERPDGSNFTLKIRSTKLEDSAMYFCASSRTGPNTEAFFGQGTRLTVV.

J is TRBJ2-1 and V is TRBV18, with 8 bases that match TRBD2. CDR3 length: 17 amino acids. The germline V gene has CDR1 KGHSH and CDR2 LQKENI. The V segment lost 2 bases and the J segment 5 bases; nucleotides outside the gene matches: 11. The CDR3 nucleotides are TGTGCCAGCTCACCAAATATAGCCAGCGGGGGCCACAATGAGCAGTTCTTC. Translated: CASSPNIASGGHNEQFF.

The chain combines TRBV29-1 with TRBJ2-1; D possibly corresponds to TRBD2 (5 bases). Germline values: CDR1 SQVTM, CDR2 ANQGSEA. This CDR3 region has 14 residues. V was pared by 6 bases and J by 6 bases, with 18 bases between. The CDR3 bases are TGCAGCGTAGAAACTAGGATCAGAGGCAATGAGCAGTTCTTC. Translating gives CSVETRIRGNEQFF.

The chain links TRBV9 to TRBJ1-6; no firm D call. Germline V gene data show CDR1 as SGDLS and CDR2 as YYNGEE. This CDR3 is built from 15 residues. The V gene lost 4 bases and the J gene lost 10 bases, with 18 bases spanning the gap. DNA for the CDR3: TGTGCCAGCAGCCCGCGTTCGGCGGCTAACTCACCCCTCCACTTT. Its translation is CASSPRSAANSPLHF.

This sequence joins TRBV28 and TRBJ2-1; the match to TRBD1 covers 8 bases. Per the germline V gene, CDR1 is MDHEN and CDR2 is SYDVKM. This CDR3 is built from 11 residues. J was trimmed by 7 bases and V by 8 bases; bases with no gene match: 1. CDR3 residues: CASRDRNEQFF. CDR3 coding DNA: TGTGCCAGCCGGGACAGGAATGAGCAGTTCTTC.

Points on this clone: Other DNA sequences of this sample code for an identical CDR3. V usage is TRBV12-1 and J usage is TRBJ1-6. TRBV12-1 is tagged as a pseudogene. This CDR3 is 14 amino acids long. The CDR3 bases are TGTGCCAGCAGCCCGCCGAGGGCTAATTCACCCCTCCACTTT. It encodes CASSPPRANSPLHF.

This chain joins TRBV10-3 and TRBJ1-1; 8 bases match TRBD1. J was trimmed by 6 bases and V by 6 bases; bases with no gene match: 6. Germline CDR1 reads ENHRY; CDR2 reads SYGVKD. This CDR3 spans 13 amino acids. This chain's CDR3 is CAIRDRVGAEAFF. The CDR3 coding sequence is TGTGCCATCAGGGACAGGGTCGGGGCTGAAGCTTTCTTT.

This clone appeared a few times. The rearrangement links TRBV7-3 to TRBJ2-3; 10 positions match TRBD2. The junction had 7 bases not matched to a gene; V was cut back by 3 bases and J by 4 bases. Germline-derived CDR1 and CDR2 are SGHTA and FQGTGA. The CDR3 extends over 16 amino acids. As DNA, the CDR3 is TGTGCCAGCAGCTTCCTCTTAGCGGGGGGAGCAGATACGCAGTATTTT. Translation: CASSFLLAGGADTQYF.

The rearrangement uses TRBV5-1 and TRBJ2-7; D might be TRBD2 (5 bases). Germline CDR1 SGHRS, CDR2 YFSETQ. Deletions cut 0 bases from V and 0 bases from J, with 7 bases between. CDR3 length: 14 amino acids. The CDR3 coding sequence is TGCGCCAGCAGCTTGGGACGGGGCTCCTACGAGCAGTACTTC. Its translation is CASSLGRGSYEQYF. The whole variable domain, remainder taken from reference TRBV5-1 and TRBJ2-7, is KAGVTQTPRYLIKTRGQQVTLSCSPISGHRSVSWYQQTPGQGLQFLFEYFSETQRNKGNFPGRFSGRQFSNSRSEMNVSTLELGDSALYLCASSLGRGSYEQYFGPGTRLTVT.

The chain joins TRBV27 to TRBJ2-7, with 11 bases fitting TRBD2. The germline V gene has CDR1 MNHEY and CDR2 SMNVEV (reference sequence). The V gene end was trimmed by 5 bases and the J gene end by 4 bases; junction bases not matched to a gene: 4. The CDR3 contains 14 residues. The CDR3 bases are TGTGCCAGCAGTCGACTAGCGGGAAGGTACGAGCAGTACTTC. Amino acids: CASSRLAGRYEQYF.